The clone carrying this T cell receptor (beta chain) was seen more than once but under ten times. Its antigen is unknown. There were TCR beta CDR3 regions amplified from RNA transcripts. TCR CDR3 regions were first amplified by RT-PCR with HTBI primers. Each CDR3 protein gets one entry after TCRdb re-called the multiplex PCR reads with MiXCR. Among more than 300,000 distinct CDR3 sequences listed, 11% to 15% were seen once. The data are from a study of T cells in Graves' hyperthyroidism and ophthalmopathy. Regarding the study as a whole: Blood also showed most of the thyroid clonotypes that were expanded above 0.001.

Germline V lookup: CDR1 MNHEY, CDR2 SVGAGI. Germline trimming cut 0 bases from V and 4 bases from J; bases unmatched to any gene: 5. The CDR3 covers 15 residues. For the diagnoses, clinical symptoms, serum thyroxine and TRAb, thyroid ultrasound and orbital computed tomography were used. The specimen was blood. V usage is TRBV6-5 and J usage is TRBJ1-2, with TRBD1 matching 7 bases. This sequence originates from a woman aged 30 to 39 with Graves' hyperthyroidism. CDR3: CASSYSRTGFYGYTF. The CDR3 nucleotides read TGTGCCAGCAGTTACTCACGGACAGGATTCTATGGCTACACCTTC.